These 8 T cell receptor beta chains were all obtained from the same sample, sequenced in a study of CDR3 diversity in severe acne. TCRdb reprocessed the PCR reads with MiXCR, giving one entry per CDR3 protein. The sample includes some 85,000 distinct CDR3 sequences, approximately 54% of them seen just once. Sequenced: blood. These receptors were obtained from a male donor with severe acne vulgaris.

V gene TRBV25-1 combines with J gene TRBJ1-2, with 9 nucleotides matching TRBD1. The CDR3 is 15 amino acids. The V gene end was trimmed by 3 bases and the J gene end by 0 bases; junction bases not matched to a gene: 2. Germline V gene lookup returns CDR1 MGHDK and CDR2 SYGVNS. The CDR3 reads CASSDRTGANYGYTF. For the CDR3, the DNA is TGTGCCAGCAGTGACCGGACAGGGGCTAACTATGGCTACACCTTC.

This clonotype was seen more than once but under ten times. The genes are TRBV9 and TRBJ1-4; D remains ambiguous. V lost 5 bases and J 2 bases, leaving 13 bases between the germline ends. Looked up from germline, CDR1 is SGDLS and CDR2 is YYNGEE. There are 15 residues in the CDR3. CDR3 region: CASSRTPGTNEKLFF. The CDR3 region has the DNA TGTGCCAGCAGTCGCACGCCCGGGACTAATGAAAAACTGTTTTTT.

There are many counts of this clonotype. This sequence joins TRBV20-1 and TRBJ2-2, with 14 bases that match TRBD2. The CDR3 runs to 15 residues. After removal of 6 bases from V and 7 bases from J, the junction contained 7 bases not matched to a gene. Looked up from germline, CDR1 is DFQATT and CDR2 is SNEGSKA (reference sequence). Here the CDR3 DNA reads TGCAGTGCCAAGGGACTAGCGGGAGCGGGCGGGGAGCTGTTTTTT. As protein: CSAKGLAGAGGELFF.

This clonotype has a handful of counts. This chain connects TRBV6-6 to TRBJ2-2; D unresolved. The CDR3 sequence is 15 residues long. In germline, CDR1 is MNHNY, CDR2 SVGAGI (reference sequence). V was pared by 8 bases and J by 0 bases, with 13 bases between. This CDR3 reads CASPLPGSNTGELFF. The CDR3 DNA reads as TGTGCCAGCCCCCTGCCCGGTTCGAACACCGGGGAGCTGTTTTTT.

Regarding this clonotype: Since a much larger clone is just one base distant, this may be a read error. The CDR3 ends on some other residue instead of the conserved phenylalanine or tryptophan, so this is likely a read error. The V call is TRBV12-3 or TRBV12-4, the J call TRBJ2-7; the match to TRBD2 covers 10 bases. The CDR3 contains 14 residues. Trimming removed 5 bases from V and 3 bases from J; junction bases left unmatched: 4. In DNA, the CDR3 is TGTGCCAGCAGTCCCCTAGCGGGAGTCTACGAGCAGTACTCC. Translating gives CASSPLAGVYEQYS.

This clonotype showed up just a few times. The chain combines TRBV6-4 with TRBJ2-3; 7 bases agree with TRBD2. The trim removed 2 bases at V and 11 bases at J, leaving 10 bases unmatched. Per the germline V gene, CDR1 is MRHNA and CDR2 is SNTAGT. The CDR3 runs to 14 residues. The CDR3 DNA sequence: TGTGCCAGCAGTGACACTAGCGAAGGCAATGAGCAGTATTTT. This gives the protein CASSDTSEGNEQYF.

V gene TRBV7-6 combines with J gene TRBJ2-1, with D perhaps TRBD2 (6 bases). The germline V gene has CDR1 SGHVS and CDR2 FNYEAQ. V was cut by 0 bases and J by 4 bases, with 13 bases left in between. This CDR3 is 16 amino acids long. The CDR3 DNA sequence: TGTGCCAGCAGCTTAGCTGGCGGGGTACGATACAATGAGCAGTTCTTC. Translation gives CASSLAGGVRYNEQFF.

This chain links TRBV25-1 with TRBJ2-7; 7 bases map to TRBD1. This CDR3 region has 15 residues. CDR1 and CDR2 (germline): MGHDK, SYGVNS. V lost 6 bases, J lost 2 bases, and 10 bases stayed unmatched. CDR3 sequence (DNA): TGTGCCAGCAGCAGGACACGGGACAGAACCTACGAGCAGTACTTC. Translating gives CASSRTRDRTYEQYF.